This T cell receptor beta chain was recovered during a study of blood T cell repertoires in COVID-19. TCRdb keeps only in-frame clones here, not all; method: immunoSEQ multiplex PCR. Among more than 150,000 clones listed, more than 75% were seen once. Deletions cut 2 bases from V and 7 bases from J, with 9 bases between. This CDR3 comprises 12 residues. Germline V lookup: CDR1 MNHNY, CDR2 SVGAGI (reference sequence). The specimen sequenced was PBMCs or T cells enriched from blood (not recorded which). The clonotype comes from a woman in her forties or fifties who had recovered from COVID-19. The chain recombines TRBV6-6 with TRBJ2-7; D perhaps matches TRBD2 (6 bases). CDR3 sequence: CASSYTAGEQYF. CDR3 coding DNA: TGTGCCAGCAGTTACACTGCGGGGGAGCAGTACTTC.